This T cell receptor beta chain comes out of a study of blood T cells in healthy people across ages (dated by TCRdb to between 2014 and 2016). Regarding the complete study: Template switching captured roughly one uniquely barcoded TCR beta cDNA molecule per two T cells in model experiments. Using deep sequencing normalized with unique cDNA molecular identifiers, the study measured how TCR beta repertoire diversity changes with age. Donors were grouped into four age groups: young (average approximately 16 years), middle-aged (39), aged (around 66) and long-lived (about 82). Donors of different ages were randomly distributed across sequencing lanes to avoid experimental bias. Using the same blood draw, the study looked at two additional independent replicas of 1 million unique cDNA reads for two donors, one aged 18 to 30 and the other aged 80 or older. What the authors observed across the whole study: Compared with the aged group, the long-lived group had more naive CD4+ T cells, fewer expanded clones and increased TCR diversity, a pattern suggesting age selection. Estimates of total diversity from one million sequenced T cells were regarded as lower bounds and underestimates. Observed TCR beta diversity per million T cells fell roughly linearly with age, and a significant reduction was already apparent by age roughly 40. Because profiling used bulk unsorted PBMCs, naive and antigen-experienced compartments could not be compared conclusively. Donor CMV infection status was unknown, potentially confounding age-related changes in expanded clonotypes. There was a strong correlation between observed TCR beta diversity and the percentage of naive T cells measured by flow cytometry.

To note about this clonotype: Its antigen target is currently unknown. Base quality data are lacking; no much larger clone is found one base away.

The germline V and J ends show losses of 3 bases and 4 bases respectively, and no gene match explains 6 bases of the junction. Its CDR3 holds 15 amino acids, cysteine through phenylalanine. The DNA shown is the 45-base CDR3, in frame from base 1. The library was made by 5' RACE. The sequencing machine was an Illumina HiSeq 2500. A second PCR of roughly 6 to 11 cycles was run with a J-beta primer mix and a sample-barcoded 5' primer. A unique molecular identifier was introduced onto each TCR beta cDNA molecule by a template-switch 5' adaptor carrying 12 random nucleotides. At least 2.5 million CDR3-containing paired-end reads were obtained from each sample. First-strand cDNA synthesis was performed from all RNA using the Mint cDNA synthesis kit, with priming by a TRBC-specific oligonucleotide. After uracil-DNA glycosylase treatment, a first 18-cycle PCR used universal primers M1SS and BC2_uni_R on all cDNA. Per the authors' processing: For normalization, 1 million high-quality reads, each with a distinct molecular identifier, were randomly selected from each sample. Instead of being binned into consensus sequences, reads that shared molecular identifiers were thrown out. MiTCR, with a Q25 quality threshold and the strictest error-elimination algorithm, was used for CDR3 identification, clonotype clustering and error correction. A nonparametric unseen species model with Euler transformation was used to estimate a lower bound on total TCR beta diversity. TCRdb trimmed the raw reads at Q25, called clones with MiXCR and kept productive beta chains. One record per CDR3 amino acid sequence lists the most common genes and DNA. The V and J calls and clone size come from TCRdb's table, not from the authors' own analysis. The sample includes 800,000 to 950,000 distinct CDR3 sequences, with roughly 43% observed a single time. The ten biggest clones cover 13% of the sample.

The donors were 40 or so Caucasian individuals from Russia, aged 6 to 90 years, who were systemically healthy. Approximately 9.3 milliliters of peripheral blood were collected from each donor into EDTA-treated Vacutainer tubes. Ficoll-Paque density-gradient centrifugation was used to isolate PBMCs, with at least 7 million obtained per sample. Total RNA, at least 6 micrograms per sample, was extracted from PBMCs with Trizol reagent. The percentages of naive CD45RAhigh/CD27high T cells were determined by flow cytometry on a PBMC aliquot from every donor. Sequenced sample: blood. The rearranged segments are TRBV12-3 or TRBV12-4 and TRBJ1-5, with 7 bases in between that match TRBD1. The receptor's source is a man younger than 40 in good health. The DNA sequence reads TGTGCCAGCAGTTTCTCCCAGGGGGTGAATCAGCCCCAGCATTTT. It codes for CASSFSQGVNQPQHF.